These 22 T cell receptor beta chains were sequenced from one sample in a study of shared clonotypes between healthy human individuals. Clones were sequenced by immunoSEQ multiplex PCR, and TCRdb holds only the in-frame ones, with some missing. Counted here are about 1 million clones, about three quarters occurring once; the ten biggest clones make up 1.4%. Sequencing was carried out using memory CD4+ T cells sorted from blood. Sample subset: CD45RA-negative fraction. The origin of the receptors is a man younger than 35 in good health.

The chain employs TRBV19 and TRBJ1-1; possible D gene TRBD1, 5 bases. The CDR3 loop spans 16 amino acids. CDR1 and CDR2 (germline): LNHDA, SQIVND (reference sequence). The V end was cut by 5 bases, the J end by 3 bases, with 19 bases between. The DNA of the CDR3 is TGTGCCAGTAGTGTCCGACAGACTGGCTGGGACACTGAAGCTTTCTTT. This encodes CASSVRQTGWDTEAFF.

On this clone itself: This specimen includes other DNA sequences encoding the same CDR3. CDR3 nucleotide sequence: TGTGCCAGCAGTGAAGGCCGAGGGTTAGAGACCCAGTACTTC. Its translation: CASSEGRGLETQYF. The gene calls are TRBV2 and TRBJ2-5; D is possibly TRBD2 (5 bases). The CDR3 covers 14 residues. The V gene lost 1 base and the J gene lost 4 bases, with 10 bases spanning the gap. Germline assignment: CDR1 SNHLY and CDR2 FYNNEI.

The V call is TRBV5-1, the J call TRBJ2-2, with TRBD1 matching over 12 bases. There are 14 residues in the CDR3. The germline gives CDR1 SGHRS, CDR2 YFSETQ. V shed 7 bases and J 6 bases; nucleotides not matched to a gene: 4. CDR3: CASAGQGAAGELFF. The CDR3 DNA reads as TGCGCCAGCGCGGGACAGGGGGCGGCCGGGGAGCTGTTTTTT. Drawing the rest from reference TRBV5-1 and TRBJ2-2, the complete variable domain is KAGVTQTPRYLIKTRGQQVTLSCSPISGHRSVSWYQQTPGQGLQFLFEYFSETQRNKGNFPGRFSGRQFSNSRSEMNVSTLELGDSALYLCASAGQGAAGELFFGEGSRLTVL.

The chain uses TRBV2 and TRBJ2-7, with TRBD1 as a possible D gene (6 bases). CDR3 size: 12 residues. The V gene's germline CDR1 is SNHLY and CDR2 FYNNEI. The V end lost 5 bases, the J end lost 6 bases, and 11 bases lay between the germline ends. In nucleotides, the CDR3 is TGTGCCAGCAGTCAACAGGGATCCGAGCAGTACTTC. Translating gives CASSQQGSEQYF.

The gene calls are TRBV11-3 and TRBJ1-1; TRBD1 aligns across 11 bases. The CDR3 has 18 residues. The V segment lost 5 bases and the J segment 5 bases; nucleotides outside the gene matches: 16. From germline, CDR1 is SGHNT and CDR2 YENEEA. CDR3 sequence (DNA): TGTGCCAGCAGCCACGCCGGGACAGGGGGAGGAAAGAAGACTGAAGCTTTCTTT. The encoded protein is CASSHAGTGGGKKTEAFF.

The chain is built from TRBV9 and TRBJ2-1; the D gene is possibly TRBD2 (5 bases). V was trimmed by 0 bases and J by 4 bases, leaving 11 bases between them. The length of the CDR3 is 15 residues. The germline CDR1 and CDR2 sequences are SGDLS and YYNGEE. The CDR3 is CASSVDGVGYNEQFF. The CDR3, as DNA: TGTGCCAGCAGCGTAGACGGGGTGGGATACAATGAGCAGTTCTTC.

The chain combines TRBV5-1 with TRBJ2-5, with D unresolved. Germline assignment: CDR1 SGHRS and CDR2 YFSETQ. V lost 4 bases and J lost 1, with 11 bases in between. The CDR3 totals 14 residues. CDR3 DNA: TGCGCCAGCAGCATACAGACGGTCCAAGAGACCCAGTACTTC. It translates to CASSIQTVQETQYF.

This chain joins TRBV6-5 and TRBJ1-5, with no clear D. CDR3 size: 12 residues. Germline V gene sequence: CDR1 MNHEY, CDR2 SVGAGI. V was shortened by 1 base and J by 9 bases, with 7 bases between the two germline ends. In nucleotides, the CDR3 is TGTGCCAGCAGTTACTTGGGATTGCCCCAGCATTTT. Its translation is CASSYLGLPQHF.

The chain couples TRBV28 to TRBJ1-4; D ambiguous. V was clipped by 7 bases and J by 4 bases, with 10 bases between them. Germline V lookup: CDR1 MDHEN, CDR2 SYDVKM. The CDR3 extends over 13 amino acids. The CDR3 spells CASMGGLNEKLFF. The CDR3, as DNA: TGTGCCAGCATGGGAGGGCTTAATGAAAAACTGTTTTTT. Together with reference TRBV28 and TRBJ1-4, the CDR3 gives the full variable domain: DVKVTQSSRYLVKRTGEKVFLECVQDMDHENMFWYRQDPGLGLRLIYFSYDVKMKEKGDIPEGYSVSREKKERFSLILESASTNQTSMYLCASMGGLNEKLFFGSGTQLSVL.

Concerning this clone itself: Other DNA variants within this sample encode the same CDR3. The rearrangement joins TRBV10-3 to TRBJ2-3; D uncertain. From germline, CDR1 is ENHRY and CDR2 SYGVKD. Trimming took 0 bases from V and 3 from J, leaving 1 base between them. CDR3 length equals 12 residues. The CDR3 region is CAISESTDTQYF. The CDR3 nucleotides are TGTGCCATCAGTGAGTCTACAGATACGCAGTATTTT.

CDR3 sequence: CASSLSGASRGDTQYF. DNA for the CDR3: TGTGCCAGCAGCTTATCGGGGGCCTCCAGAGGCGATACGCAGTATTTT. The V and J genes are TRBV11-2 and TRBJ2-3; D may match TRBD1 or TRBD2 (6 bases each). The V gene's germline CDR1 is SGHAT and CDR2 FQNNGV. The CDR3 contains 16 residues. The germline V and J ends were trimmed by 2 bases and 6 bases, with 18 bases remaining between them.

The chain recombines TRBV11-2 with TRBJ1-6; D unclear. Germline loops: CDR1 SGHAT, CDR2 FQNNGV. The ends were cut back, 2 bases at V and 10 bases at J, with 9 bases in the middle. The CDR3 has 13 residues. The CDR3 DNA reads TGTGCCAGCAGCTTATATTCGGAGTCACCCCTCCACTTT. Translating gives CASSLYSESPLHF.

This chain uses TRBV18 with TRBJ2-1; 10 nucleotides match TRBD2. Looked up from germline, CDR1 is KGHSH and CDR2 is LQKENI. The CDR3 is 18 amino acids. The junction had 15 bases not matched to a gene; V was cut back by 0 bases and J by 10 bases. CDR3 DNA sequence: TGTGCCAGCTCACCACCTAACCTCTCGAGCGGGAGGGCCAGGGAGCAGTTCTTC. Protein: CASSPPNLSSGRAREQFF. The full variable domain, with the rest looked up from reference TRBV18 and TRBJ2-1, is NAGVMQNPRHLVRRRGQEARLRCSPMKGHSHVYWYRQLPEEGLKFMVYLQKENIIDESGMPKERFSAEFPKEGPSILRIQQVVRGDSAAYFCASSPPNLSSGRAREQFFGPGTRLTVL.

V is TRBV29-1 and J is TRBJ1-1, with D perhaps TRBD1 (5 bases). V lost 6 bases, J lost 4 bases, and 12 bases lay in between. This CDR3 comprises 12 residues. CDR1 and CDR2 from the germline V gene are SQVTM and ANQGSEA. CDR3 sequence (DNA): TGCAGCGTGGTACGGGGACCCACTGAAGCTTTCTTT. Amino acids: CSVVRGPTEAFF.

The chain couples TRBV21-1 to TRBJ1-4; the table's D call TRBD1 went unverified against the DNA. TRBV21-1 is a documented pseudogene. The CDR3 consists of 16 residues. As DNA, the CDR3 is TGTGCCAGCATCCCGGACAGGGCGGGGAAGTATGAAAAACTGTTTTTT. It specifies CASIPDRAGKYEKLFF.

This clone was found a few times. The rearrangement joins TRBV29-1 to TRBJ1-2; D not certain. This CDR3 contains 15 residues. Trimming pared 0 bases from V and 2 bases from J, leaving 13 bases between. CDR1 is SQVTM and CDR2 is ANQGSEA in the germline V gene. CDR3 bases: TGCAGCGTTGAAGAACCACCCCCGAACAACTATGGCTACACCTTC. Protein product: CSVEEPPPNNYGYTF.

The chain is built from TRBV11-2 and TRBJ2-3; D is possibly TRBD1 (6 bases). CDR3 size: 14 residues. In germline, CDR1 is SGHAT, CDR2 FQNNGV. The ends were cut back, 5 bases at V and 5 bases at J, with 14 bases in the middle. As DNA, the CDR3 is TGTGCCAGCAGCCGAAACAGGGCGGGAGATACGCAGTATTTT. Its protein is CASSRNRAGDTQYF. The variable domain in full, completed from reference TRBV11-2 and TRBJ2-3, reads EAGVAQSPRYKIIEKRQSVAFWCNPISGHATLYWYQQILGQGPKLLIQFQNNGVVDDSQLPKDRFSAERLKGVDSTLKIQPAKLEDSAVYLCASSRNRAGDTQYFGPGTRLTVL.

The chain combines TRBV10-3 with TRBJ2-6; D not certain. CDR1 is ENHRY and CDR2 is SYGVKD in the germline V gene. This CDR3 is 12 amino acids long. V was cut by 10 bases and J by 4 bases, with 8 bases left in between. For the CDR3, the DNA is TGTGCCACCCGGGTGGGGGCCAACGTCCTGACTTTC. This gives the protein CATRVGANVLTF.

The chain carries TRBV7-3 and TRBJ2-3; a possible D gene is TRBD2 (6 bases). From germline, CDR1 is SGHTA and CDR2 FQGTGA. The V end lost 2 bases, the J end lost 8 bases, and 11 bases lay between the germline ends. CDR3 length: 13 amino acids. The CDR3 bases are TGTGCCAGCAGCTTAGAGGAGCGGGCTACGCAGTATTTT. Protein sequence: CASSLEERATQYF.

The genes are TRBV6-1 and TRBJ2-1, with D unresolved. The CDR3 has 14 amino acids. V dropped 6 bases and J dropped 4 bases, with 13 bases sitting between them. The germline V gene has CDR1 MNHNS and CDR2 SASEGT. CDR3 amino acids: CASRGQEKYNEQFF. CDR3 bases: TGTGCCAGCAGGGGTCAGGAGAAATACAATGAGCAGTTCTTC.

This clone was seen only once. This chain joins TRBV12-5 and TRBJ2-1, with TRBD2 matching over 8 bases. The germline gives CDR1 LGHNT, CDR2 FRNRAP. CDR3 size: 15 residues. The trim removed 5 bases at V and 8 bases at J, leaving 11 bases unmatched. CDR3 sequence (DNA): TGTGCTAGTGGTGACCCTAGCGGGTGGGACGATGAGCAGTTCTTC. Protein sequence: CASGDPSGWDDEQFF. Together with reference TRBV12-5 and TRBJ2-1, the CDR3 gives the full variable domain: DARVTQTPRHKVTEMGQEVTMRCQPILGHNTVFWYRQTMMQGLELLAYFRNRAPLDDSGMPKDRFSAEMPDATLATLKIQPSEPRDSAVYFCASGDPSGWDDEQFFGPGTRLTVL.

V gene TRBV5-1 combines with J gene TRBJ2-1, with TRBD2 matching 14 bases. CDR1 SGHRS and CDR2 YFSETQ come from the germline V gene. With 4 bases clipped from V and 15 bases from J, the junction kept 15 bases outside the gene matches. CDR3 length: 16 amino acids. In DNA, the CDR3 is TGCGCCAGCAGCCCGGACGGGACTAGCGGGAGCCTGCGGCTGTTCTTC. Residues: CASSPDGTSGSLRLFF. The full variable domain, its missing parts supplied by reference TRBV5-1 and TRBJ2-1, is KAGVTQTPRYLIKTRGQQVTLSCSPISGHRSVSWYQQTPGQGLQFLFEYFSETQRNKGNFPGRFSGRQFSNSRSEMNVSTLELGDSALYLCASSPDGTSGSLRLFFGPGTRLTVL.